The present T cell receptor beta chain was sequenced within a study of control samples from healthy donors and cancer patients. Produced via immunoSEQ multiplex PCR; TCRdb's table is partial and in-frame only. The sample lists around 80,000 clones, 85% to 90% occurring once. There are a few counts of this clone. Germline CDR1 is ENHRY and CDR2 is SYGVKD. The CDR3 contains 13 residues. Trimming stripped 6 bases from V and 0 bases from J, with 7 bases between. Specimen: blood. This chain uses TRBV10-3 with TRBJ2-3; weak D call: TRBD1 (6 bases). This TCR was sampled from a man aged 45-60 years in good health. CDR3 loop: CAIRGQSTDTQYF. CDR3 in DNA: TGTGCCATCAGAGGACAGAGCACAGATACGCAGTATTTT.